Listed here is a single T cell receptor beta chain. Its antigen is unknown. Primers included in the PCR were 60 Vbeta and 13 Jbeta primers. Per the study methods: It was a later analysis that counted tens of millions of unique TCR beta chains, of which around 11 million were shared. Clones were sequenced by immunoSEQ multiplex PCR, and TCRdb holds only the in-frame ones, with some missing. V and J calls and clone size come straight from that table; D and trimming were deduced from the DNA. The sample carries about 180,000 clones, over 75% recorded once. This sample was taken from a study of cytomegalovirus exposure and HLA in healthy donors. Overall study results and limits: Within an earlier analysis, most TCR beta V segments proved productive either about 90% or about 30% of the time.

Germline CDR1 is LNHDA and CDR2 is SQIVND (reference sequence). CDR3 length: 14 amino acids. Trimming removed 4 bases from V and 5 bases from J; junction bases left unmatched: 4. The V and J genes are TRBV19 and TRBJ1-5; 8 bases agree with TRBD1. Sequenced: PBMCs. The receptor's source is a man aged 55 to 70 in good health and CMV-seronegative. CDR3 DNA: TGTGCCAGTAGTACGGACAGGGAGGATCAGCCCCAGCATTTT. This encodes CASSTDREDQPQHF.